This is a list of T cell receptor beta chains from one sample in a study of beta chain features in type 1 diabetes. Repertoires were generated with immunoSEQ multiplex PCR, while TCRdb's copy carries only in-frame clones and drops some. The sample lists around 690,000 clones, approximately 13% occurring once. Sequencing was carried out using naive CD4+ T cells from blood. The receptors derive from a man aged 30 to 45 with type 1 diabetes. Both conserved end residues are part of each CDR3. D genes are given only for firm matches. Size is stated for part of the rows, as once, few or many counts, or as a class when the clone is expanded.

v_gene	j_gene	abundance	d_gene	CDR3aa	CDR3nt
TRBV9	TRBJ2-1	few	.	CASSTTSYNEQFF	TGTGCCAGCAGCACTACTAGCTACAATGAGCAGTTCTTC
TRBV10-3	TRBJ2-1	many	.	CAISHTSFGNEQFF	TGTGCCATCAGCCACACTAGTTTTGGGAATGAGCAGTTCTTC
TRBV7-2	TRBJ2-1	few	TRBD2	CASSSLAGGYNEQFF	TGTGCCAGCAGCTCTCTAGCGGGGGGTTACAATGAGCAGTTCTTC
TRBV11-2	TRBJ2-7	.	.	CASSSDRDPPYEQYF	TGTGCCAGCAGCTCCGACCGGGACCCACCCTACGAGCAGTACTTC
TRBV9	TRBJ2-3	.	TRBD2	CASSVGTSGGPSTDTQYF	TGTGCCAGCAGCGTAGGGACTAGCGGGGGTCCGAGCACAGATACGCAGTATTTT
TRBV7-9	TRBJ2-7	few	.	CASSLKWSGYSPFPYEQYF	TGTGCCAGCAGCTTAAAATGGTCCGGGTACAGCCCATTTCCCTACGAGCAGTACTTC
TRBV28	TRBJ1-5	few	.	CASSHPTFSNQPQHF	TGTGCCAGCAGCCACCCGACTTTTAGCAATCAGCCCCAGCATTTT
TRBV29-1	TRBJ2-5	.	TRBD2	CSVSAGGRLETQYF	TGCAGCGTTAGCGCGGGGGGGCGGTTGGAGACCCAGTACTTC
TRBV7-9	TRBJ2-5	few	.	CASSLGGTYRTETQYF	TGTGCCAGCAGCTTAGGCGGGACGTATAGAACAGAGACCCAGTACTTC
TRBV27	TRBJ1-2	few	.	CASGSGIYGYTF	TGTGCCAGCGGATCGGGCATCTATGGCTACACCTTC
TRBV28	TRBJ2-2	.	.	CASSLGPLNGELFF	TGTGCCAGCAGTTTAGGACCGCTGAACGGGGAGCTGTTTTTT
TRBV20-1	TRBJ1-2	few	.	CSATENYGYTF	TGCAGTGCTACAGAGAACTATGGCTACACCTTC
TRBV5-1	TRBJ1-4	.	.	CASSLGRGEEKLFF	TGCGCCAGCAGCTTGGGCAGGGGCGAGGAAAAACTGTTTTTT
TRBV11-2	TRBJ2-7	.	.	CASSLDLGGFYEQYF	TGTGCCAGCAGCTTAGATCTAGGCGGATTCTACGAGCAGTACTTC
TRBV19	TRBJ2-2	.	.	CASSWAANTGELFF	TGTGCCAGTAGTTGGGCAGCTAACACCGGGGAGCTGTTTTTT
TRBV7-9	TRBJ2-7	.	.	CASSPRDTERYEQYF	TGTGCCAGCAGCCCGAGAGACACCGAGCGCTACGAGCAGTACTTC
TRBV7-9	TRBJ1-6	few	.	CASSRPPSPLHF	TGTGCCAGCAGCCGTCCACCCTCACCCCTCCACTTT
TRBV28	TRBJ1-3	.	.	CASTFNSAGNTIYF	TGTGCCAGCACCTTCAACTCGGCGGGAAACACCATATATTTT
TRBV7-9	TRBJ2-4	.	TRBD1	CASSTIQGANIQYF	TGTGCCAGCAGCACTATTCAGGGGGCAAACATTCAGTACTTC
TRBV2	TRBJ1-6	few	.	CASSELPGTPNSPLHF	TGTGCCAGCAGTGAACTCCCCGGGACACCGAATTCACCCCTCCACTTT
TRBV2	TRBJ2-5	.	TRBD1	CASNPRDRVGETQYF	TGTGCCAGCAATCCCCGGGACAGGGTAGGAGAGACCCAGTACTTC
TRBV2	TRBJ2-4	.	.	CASSELRLAKNIQYF	TGTGCCAGCAGTGAGCTCAGGCTAGCCAAAAACATTCAGTACTTC
TRBV2	TRBJ2-1	.	TRBD2	CASISTSGDRSYNEQFF	TGTGCCAGCATTTCGACTAGCGGGGATAGGTCCTACAATGAGCAGTTCTTC
TRBV15	TRBJ1-4	few	TRBD1	CATSRDAGQLNEKLFF	TGTGCCACCAGCAGAGATGCGGGACAGCTTAATGAAAAACTGTTTTTT
TRBV9	TRBJ2-5	few	.	CASGTGPLETQYF	TGTGCCAGCGGGACGGGCCCCCTGGAGACCCAGTACTTC
TRBV7-3	TRBJ1-2	few	.	CASSFPGSRGYTF	TGTGCCAGCAGCTTCCCGGGTTCTCGGGGCTACACCTTC
TRBV5-1	TRBJ2-4	.	TRBD2	CASSLALAGAVPIQYF	TGCGCCAGCAGCTTGGCGCTAGCGGGGGCCGTACCGATTCAGTACTTC
TRBV30	TRBJ1-2	.	.	CAWILPSGLDGYTF	TGTGCCTGGATTCTGCCATCGGGACTTGATGGCTACACCTTC
TRBV9	TRBJ1-2	few	.	CASSVGSGDYGYTF	TGTGCCAGCAGCGTAGGTTCAGGGGACTATGGCTACACCTTC
TRBV9	TRBJ1-5	.	.	CASSVVVRGGGMDSNQPQHF	TGTGCCAGCAGCGTAGTTGTCCGAGGGGGTGGCATGGATAGCAATCAGCCCCAGCATTTT
TRBV6-5	TRBJ2-3	.	TRBD1	CAISEPDRVDSQYF	TGTGCCATCAGTGAGCCAGACAGGGTGGATTCGCAGTATTTT
TRBV9	TRBJ2-5	few	TRBD2	CASSVVGGGAGETQYF	TGTGCCAGCAGCGTAGTTGGCGGGGGGGCCGGTGAGACCCAGTACTTC
TRBV4-1	TRBJ2-5	.	.	CASSQVVGETQYF	TGCGCCAGCAGCCAAGTGGTGGGTGAGACCCAGTACTTC
TRBV2	TRBJ2-5	.	TRBD2	CASSPRLAETQYF	TGTGCCAGCAGCCCCCGACTAGCGGAGACCCAGTACTTC
TRBV2	TRBJ2-2	.	.	CASSAFGDRSNTGELFF	TGTGCCAGCAGTGCTTTCGGAGACAGGTCGAACACCGGGGAGCTGTTTTTT
TRBV6-5	TRBJ2-1	.	.	CASSYSWLLGKEQFF	TGTGCCAGCAGTTACTCCTGGCTACTGGGTAAGGAGCAGTTCTTC
TRBV7-9	TRBJ1-5	.	.	CASSNGDQPQHF	TGTGCCAGCAGCAACGGGGATCAGCCCCAGCATTTT
TRBV7-3	TRBJ2-1	.	.	CASSSPGTPEQFF	TGTGCCAGCAGCTCCCCCGGGACGCCTGAGCAGTTCTTC
TRBV7-9	TRBJ1-5	few	.	CASSFEDQPQHF	TGTGCCAGCAGCTTCGAGGATCAGCCCCAGCATTTT
TRBV9	TRBJ1-2	few	.	CASSIYRDRENYGYTF	TGTGCCAGCAGCATATACCGGGACCGAGAAAACTATGGCTACACCTTC
TRBV27	TRBJ2-5	.	.	CASSHGRTETQYF	TGTGCCAGCAGTCACGGACGGACAGAGACCCAGTACTTC
TRBV6-1	TRBJ2-4	.	TRBD1	CASRDRELAKNIQYF	TGTGCCAGCAGAGACAGGGAGCTAGCCAAAAACATTCAGTACTTC
TRBV7-2	TRBJ1-6	few	TRBD1	CASSSDREISPLHF	TGTGCCAGCAGCTCGGACAGGGAAATTTCACCCCTCCACTTT
TRBV12-5	TRBJ2-1	.	.	CASGPGVGWYEQFF	TGTGCTAGTGGCCCCGGAGTAGGCTGGTATGAGCAGTTCTTC
TRBV5-1	TRBJ2-7	.	TRBD2	CASSLTSGGTYEQYF	TGCGCCAGCAGCTTGACTAGCGGGGGGACCTACGAGCAGTACTTC
TRBV5-1	TRBJ2-3	.	TRBD2	CASSLVSGGAIRYF	TGCGCCAGCAGCTTGGTTAGCGGGGGCGCTATACGGTATTTT
TRBV4-1	TRBJ1-2	few	.	CASSQVTQIYGYTF	TGCGCCAGCAGCCAAGTTACACAGATCTATGGCTACACCTTC
TRBV9	TRBJ1-3	.	TRBD1	CASSVGGRGLGNTIYF	TGTGCCAGCAGCGTAGGTGGCAGGGGGCTTGGAAACACCATATATTTT
TRBV6-5	TRBJ2-5	few	TRBD2	CASSSDSGQETQYF	TGTGCCAGCAGTTCCGATAGCGGGCAAGAGACCCAGTACTTC
TRBV29-1	TRBJ2-5	few	TRBD1	CSVVYRGTQETQYF	TGCAGCGTTGTATACAGGGGGACACAAGAGACCCAGTACTTC
TRBV7-2	TRBJ2-1	few	.	CASSLTQGSYNEQFF	TGTGCCAGCAGCTTGACTCAGGGGTCCTACAATGAGCAGTTCTTC
TRBV6-5	TRBJ2-7	.	TRBD1	CASGLTGAGQYF	TGTGCCAGCGGTTTAACAGGGGCTGGGCAGTACTTC
TRBV20-1	TRBJ1-1	once	.	CSASRQEGAFF	TGCAGTGCTAGTAGGCAGGAGGGAGCTTTCTTT
TRBV7-9	TRBJ2-3	few	.	CASNYRARDATDTQYF	TGTGCCAGCAACTATAGAGCCCGAGACGCCACAGATACGCAGTATTTT
TRBV6-1	TRBJ1-1	.	TRBD1	CASSRTGLMNTEAFF	TGTGCCAGCAGTCGGACAGGTCTCATGAACACTGAAGCTTTCTTT
TRBV6-5	TRBJ2-3	few	.	CASTVSASTDTQYF	TGTGCCAGCACCGTATCGGCAAGCACAGATACGCAGTATTTT